The clone carrying this T cell receptor (beta chain) occurred many times. The sequenced template was RNA, covering the TCR beta CDR3 region. A first-round RT-PCR used HTBI primers, followed by a second-round multiplex PCR. TCRdb re-called the multiplex PCR reads through MiXCR, storing one row per CDR3 protein. The sample shows almost 750,000 distinct CDR3 sequences, roughly two fifths of them seen only once. J lost 2 bases, V lost 2 bases, and 3 bases had no gene match. This CDR3 is built from 15 residues. Germline-derived CDR1 and CDR2 are SGHVS and FQNEAQ. The sample comes from a study of Graves' ophthalmopathy and Graves' hyperthyroidism. Whole-study context: Peripheral blood samples were taken at initial diagnosis, before any treatment.

Ophthalmopathy was moderately-to-severely active, CAS at least 3, NOSPECS at least 4, lasting under 3 months. The diagnostic workup employed clinical symptoms, serum thyroxine, TRAb, thyroid ultrasound and orbital computed tomography. Sequenced: peripheral blood. The receptor was isolated from an adult man with Graves' ophthalmopathy. The chain uses TRBV7-8 and TRBJ2-7; 10 bases match TRBD1. The CDR3 spells CASSLWDRGPYEQYF. The DNA for the CDR3 is TGTGCCAGCAGCTTATGGGACAGGGGTCCCTACGAGCAGTACTTC.